A selection of T cell receptor beta chains follows, all from one sample in a study of shared clonotypes between healthy human individuals. The method was immunoSEQ multiplex PCR; TCRdb's version includes in-frame clones alone and lacks a portion of them. The sample lists roughly 500,000 clones, over 70% occurring once. Sequences were obtained from PBMCs. Receptor source: a woman aged 40 to 55 in good health. Some clones in this sample may be carry-over from other donors' samples. Both conserved end residues are part of each CDR3. The D gene is left open where the match is weak. Some rows mark clone size as missing; the rest say once, few, many or name a class of expanded clone.

v_call,d_call,j_call,clone_size,cdr3_aa,cdr3_nt
TRBV7-9,.,TRBJ2-5,once,CASSLEVQTQYF,TGTGCCAGCAGCTTAGAGGTACAGACCCAGTACTTC
TRBV7-7,.,TRBJ2-1,.,CASSLAGSPGNEQFF,TGTGCCAGCAGCTTAGCGGGGTCTCCCGGGAATGAGCAGTTCTTC
TRBV11-2,TRBD2,TRBJ2-7,.,CASSFRSSGQGILYEQYF,TGTGCCAGCAGCTTTCGATCTAGCGGGCAAGGAATACTCTACGAGCAGTACTTC
TRBV9,.,TRBJ2-5,.,CASSPDFIQETQYF,TGTGCCAGCAGCCCGGACTTTATCCAAGAGACCCAGTACTTC
TRBV28,TRBD2,TRBJ2-7,.,CASSWGLAGDEQYF,TGTGCCAGCAGCTGGGGACTAGCGGGAGACGAGCAGTACTTC
TRBV5-6,.,TRBJ2-2,.,CASSPKSRGNTGELFF,TGTGCCAGCAGCCCGAAATCTCGGGGAAACACCGGGGAGCTGTTTTTT
TRBV18,.,TRBJ1-2,.,CASSPIGQLHYGYTF,TGTGCCAGCTCACCGATAGGACAGCTTCACTATGGCTACACCTTC
TRBV7-2,TRBD2,TRBJ2-7,.,CASSFTSGTYEQYF,TGTGCCAGCAGCTTCACTAGCGGGACCTACGAGCAGTACTTC
TRBV10-1,.,TRBJ1-5,.,CASSDRRNQPQHF,TGCGCCAGCAGTGATCGGCGGAATCAGCCCCAGCATTTT
TRBV4-1,TRBD1,TRBJ1-1,once,CASSQDAGGWGRTEAFF,TGCGCCAGCAGCCAAGATGCAGGGGGATGGGGGCGGACTGAAGCTTTCTTT
TRBV6-5,TRBD1,TRBJ1-5,.,CASSYSWTGHQPQHF,TGTGCCAGCAGTTACTCCTGGACAGGACATCAGCCCCAGCATTTT
TRBV19,.,TRBJ2-3,.,CASSIVGSDTQYF,TGTGCCAGTAGTATAGTGGGTTCCGATACGCAGTATTTT
TRBV7-2,.,TRBJ1-1,.,CASSLGRLYEAFF,TGTGCCAGCAGCTTGGGCAGACTGTATGAAGCTTTCTTT
TRBV7-7,.,TRBJ1-1,once,CASSTDMNTEAFF,TGTGCCAGCAGCACCGACATGAACACTGAAGCTTTCTTT
TRBV9,.,TRBJ1-5,.,CASSGGPNQPQHF,TGTGCCAGCAGCGGGGGCCCCAATCAGCCCCAGCATTTT
TRBV5-1,TRBD2,TRBJ2-7,.,CASSRTSGEGEQYF,TGCGCCAGCAGCCGGACTAGCGGGGAGGGCGAGCAGTACTTC
TRBV11-3,.,TRBJ2-3,.,CASSLGGLTDTQYF,TGTGCCAGCAGCTTAGGAGGTCTCACAGATACGCAGTATTTT
TRBV6-1,TRBD1,TRBJ1-6,.,CAIQQGDANSPLHF,TGTGCGATACAGCAGGGGGACGCAAATTCACCCCTCCACTTT
TRBV7-3,.,TRBJ2-3,.,CASSLMPDTDTQYF,TGTGCCAGCAGCTTAATGCCCGACACAGATACGCAGTATTTT
TRBV28,.,TRBJ2-7,.,CASTSGDPYEQYF,TGTGCCAGCACCTCGGGGGATCCCTACGAGCAGTACTTC
TRBV28,.,TRBJ1-1,.,CASSSPRQLQIEAFF,TGTGCCAGCAGTTCCCCCCGACAGCTTCAAATTGAAGCTTTCTTC
TRBV5-1,.,TRBJ2-5,.,CASSSLTGQETQYF,TGCGCCAGCAGCTCTTTGACAGGCCAAGAGACCCAGTACTTC
TRBV18,TRBD2,TRBJ2-5,.,CASSPSTSGTQYF,TGTGCCAGCTCACCTTCAACTAGCGGGACCCAGTACTTC
TRBV10-3,.,TRBJ1-6,.,CAIREGERGTPLHF,TGTGCCATCAGGGAAGGGGAACGGGGGACACCCCTCCACTTT
TRBV15,TRBD1,TRBJ2-5,.,CATSRDRGPQETQYF,TGTGCCACCAGCAGGGACAGGGGGCCCCAGGAGACCCAGTACTTC
TRBV10-2,TRBD2,TRBJ2-3,.,CASRWTSRDTQYF,TGCGCCAGCCGGTGGACTAGCAGAGATACGCAGTATTTT
TRBV7-7,TRBD1,TRBJ2-7,.,CASSLWDSVHEQYF,TGTGCCAGCAGCTTATGGGACAGTGTTCACGAGCAGTACTTC